This T cell receptor beta chain was identified in a study of blood T cell repertoires in COVID-19. Study-wide background: The United States, Italy and Spain supplied acute and convalescent COVID-19 samples. PBMCs, B-cell-depleted T cells, or T cells were the source of the cDNA or gDNA that made up the material.

How the authors handled the data: Estimation of nucleated cell counts relied on the amplification of reference gene primers. The assay was immunoSEQ multiplex PCR, and TCRdb's table has in-frame clones only and misses some. V, J and clone size derive from that table, while D and trimming were established from the DNA sequence. The sample contains some 130,000 clones, around 85% of which appear only once. The germline CDR1 and CDR2 sequences are SGHTA and FQGNSA. The length of the CDR3 is 14 residues. With V trimmed by 5 bases and J by 3 bases, 6 bases remained unmatched. The sequenced sample consisted of peripheral blood. The chain links TRBV7-2 to TRBJ2-7; 8 positions agree with TRBD1. This clonotype was sampled from a woman older than 75 with acute or convalescent COVID-19. CDR3 residues: CASSIWTGNYEQYF. The CDR3 DNA sequence: TGTGCCAGCAGCATTTGGACAGGGAACTACGAGCAGTACTTC.